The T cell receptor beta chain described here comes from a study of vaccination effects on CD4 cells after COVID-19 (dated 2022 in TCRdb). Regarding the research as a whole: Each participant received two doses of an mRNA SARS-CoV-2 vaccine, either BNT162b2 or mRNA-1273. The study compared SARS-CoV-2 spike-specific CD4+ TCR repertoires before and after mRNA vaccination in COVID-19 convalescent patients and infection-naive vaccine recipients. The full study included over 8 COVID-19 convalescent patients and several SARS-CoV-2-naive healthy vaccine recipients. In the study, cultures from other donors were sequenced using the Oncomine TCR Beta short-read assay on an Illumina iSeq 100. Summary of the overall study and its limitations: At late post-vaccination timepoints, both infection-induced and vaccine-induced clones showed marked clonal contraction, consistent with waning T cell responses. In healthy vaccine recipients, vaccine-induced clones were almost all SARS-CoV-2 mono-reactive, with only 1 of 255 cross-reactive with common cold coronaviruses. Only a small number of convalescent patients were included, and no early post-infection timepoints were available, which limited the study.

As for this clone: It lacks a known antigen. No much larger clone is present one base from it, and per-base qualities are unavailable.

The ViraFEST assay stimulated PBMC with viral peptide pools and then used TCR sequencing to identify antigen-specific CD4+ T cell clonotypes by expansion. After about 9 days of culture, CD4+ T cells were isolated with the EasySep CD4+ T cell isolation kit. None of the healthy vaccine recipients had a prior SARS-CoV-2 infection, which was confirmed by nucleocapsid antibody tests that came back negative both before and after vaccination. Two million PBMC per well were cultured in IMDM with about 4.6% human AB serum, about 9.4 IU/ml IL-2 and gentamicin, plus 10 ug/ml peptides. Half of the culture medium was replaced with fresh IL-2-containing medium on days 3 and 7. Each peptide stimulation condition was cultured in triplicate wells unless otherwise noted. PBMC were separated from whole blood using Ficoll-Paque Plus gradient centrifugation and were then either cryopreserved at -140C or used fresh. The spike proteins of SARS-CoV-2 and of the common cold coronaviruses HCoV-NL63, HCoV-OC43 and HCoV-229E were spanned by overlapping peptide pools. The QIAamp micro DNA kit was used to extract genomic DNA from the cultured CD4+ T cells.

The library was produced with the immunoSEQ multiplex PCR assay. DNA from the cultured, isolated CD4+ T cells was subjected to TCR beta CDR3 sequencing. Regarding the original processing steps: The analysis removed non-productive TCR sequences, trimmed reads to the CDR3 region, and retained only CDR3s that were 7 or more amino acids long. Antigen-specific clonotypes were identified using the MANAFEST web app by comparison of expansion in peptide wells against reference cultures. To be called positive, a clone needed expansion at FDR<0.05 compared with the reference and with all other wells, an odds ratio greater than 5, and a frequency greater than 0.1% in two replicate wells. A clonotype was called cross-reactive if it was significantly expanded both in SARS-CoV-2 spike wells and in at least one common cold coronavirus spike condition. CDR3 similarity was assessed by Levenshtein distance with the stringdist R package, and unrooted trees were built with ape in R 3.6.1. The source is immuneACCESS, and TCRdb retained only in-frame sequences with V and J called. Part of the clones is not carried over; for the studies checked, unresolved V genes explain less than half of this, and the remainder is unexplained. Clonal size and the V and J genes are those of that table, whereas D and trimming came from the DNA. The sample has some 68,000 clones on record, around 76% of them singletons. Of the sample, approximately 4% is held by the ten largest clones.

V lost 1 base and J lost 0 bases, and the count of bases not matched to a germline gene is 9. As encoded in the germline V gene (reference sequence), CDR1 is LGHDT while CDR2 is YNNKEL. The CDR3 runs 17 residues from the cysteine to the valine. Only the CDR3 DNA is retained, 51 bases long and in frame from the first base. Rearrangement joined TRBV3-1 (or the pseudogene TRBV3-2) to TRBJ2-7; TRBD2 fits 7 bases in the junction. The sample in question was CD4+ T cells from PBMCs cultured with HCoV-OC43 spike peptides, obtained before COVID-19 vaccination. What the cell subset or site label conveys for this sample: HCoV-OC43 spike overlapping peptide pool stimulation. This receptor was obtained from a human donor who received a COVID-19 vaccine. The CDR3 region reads CASSQATSEGSSYEQYV. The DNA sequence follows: TGTGCCAGCAGCCAAGCTACTAGCGAGGGGAGCTCCTACGAGCAGTACGTC.